This TCR beta chain is drawn from a study of T cells in tuberculosis (dated by TCRdb to 2017 to 2018). With regard to the full study: The study combined CD1B tetramers and high-throughput TCR immunosequencing to characterize T cells specific for the mycobacterial lipid antigen glucose monomycolate (GMM). PBMC from patients with active tuberculosis were archived either before the start of standard anti-tuberculosis treatment or within 7 days of starting that treatment. A South African clinical cohort compared IGRA-negative adolescents, IGRA-positive adolescents with latent tuberculosis and adults with active tuberculosis, around 10 per group. The investigation overall reported the following: Clinical samples were selected based on the availability of cryopreserved specimens, with adults included as active tuberculosis cases and adolescents included as controls. An accuracy of 80% to 90% (AUROC 0.85 to 0.9) was reached by a classifier using the diverse GMM-specific repertoire, compared with over 65% accuracy when GEM motif frequencies were used. Smaller NN-distances were partly driven by shorter CDR3-alpha lengths in active tuberculosis patients, and statistical significance was not reached for the TCR-beta difference. Compared with IGRA-negative controls, TCR-alpha repertoires from active tuberculosis had smaller mean NN-distances to GMM-specific TCRs, which suggests clonal expansion of these TCRs.

The immunoSEQ multiplex PCR assay was used to generate TCR libraries, with TCR-beta and/or TCR-alpha/delta assays applied to each sample. The amplified TCR libraries were sequenced on the Illumina high-throughput platform. On the authors' methods: Clustering and dimensionality reduction relied on pairwise TCRdist distances among GMM-specific receptors from T cells that were either sorted ex vivo or expanded in vitro. The score assigned to each clinical repertoire was mean NN-distance, meaning the average TCRdist to the nearest 10% of tetramer-positive reference sequences. GEM TCR motif frequency was calculated as the fraction of unique TCRs that matched known GEM sequences in V/J usage and CDR3 length. Active tuberculosis was classified by linear discriminant analysis with leave-one-out cross-validation, implemented in scikit-learn. Imported from immuneACCESS, the table was reduced by TCRdb to in-frame sequences with V and J called. These copies leave out some clones; in studies compared against another copy, an unresolved V gene accounts for under half, and the cause of the remainder is not known. For V, J and clone size, that table is used; D and trimming come from the DNA. The table for this sample lists roughly 10,000 clones; 90% to 95% of them were counted only once. 10% to 15% of the sample is held by the ten biggest clonotypes.

The CDR3 holds 14 amino acids from the cysteine to the phenylalanine. The entry retains the CDR3 DNA only, 42 bases that are in frame from base 1. CDR1 MNHEY and CDR2 SVGAGI are derived from the germline V gene. V is pruned by 6 bases and J by 1 base, leaving 3 bases of the junction without a gene match. The patients with active tuberculosis were newly diagnosed, HIV-seronegative South African adults aged 18 years or older. Confirmation of active tuberculosis was based on positive sputum smear microscopy and/or a positive M. tuberculosis culture. Immunosequencing was performed on unsorted cryopreserved PBMC and covered 100,000 or so T cells per clinical donor on average. This clone is a singleton in its sample. Which antigen it targets is not known. Per-nucleotide qualities are absent, and no much larger clonotype sits a single base away.

Recombination joined TRBV6-5 with TRBJ1-1; 9 of the junction bases match TRBD1. This receptor was taken from an adult with tuberculosis. Sequenced: PBMCs. The CDR3 protein: CASREGQGNTEAFF. The DNA is TGTGCCAGCAGGGAGGGACAGGGGAACACTGAAGCTTTCTTT.